One and the same sample provided the 3 T cell receptor beta chains below, sequenced in a study of PD-1 blockade in mismatch repair-deficient tumors. Clones were read by immunoSEQ multiplex PCR, and TCRdb kept only the in-frame ones, dropping some. The sample contains fewer than 60,000 clones, 77% of which appear only once. Source: PBMCs, taken before pembrolizumab treatment. The origin of the receptors is an adult with mismatch repair-deficient cancer.

The J gene is TRBJ1-1, the V gene TRBV27; D possibly corresponds to TRBD1 (5 bases). Germline V lookup: CDR1 MNHEY, CDR2 SMNVEV (reference sequence). V was clipped by 5 bases and J by 0 bases, with 13 bases between them. CDR3 length: 15 residues. The CDR3 coding sequence is TGTGCCAGCAGTATAGACAGAACTTTGAACACTGAAGCTTTCTTT. It specifies CASSIDRTLNTEAFF.

The gene calls are TRBV29-1 and TRBJ2-7, with D unclear. This CDR3 comprises 11 residues. Per the germline V gene, CDR1 is SQVTM and CDR2 is ANQGSEA. With 7 bases removed from V and 5 bases from J, the gap between germline ends came to 12 bases. The CDR3 protein is CSGQVRDEQYF. The CDR3 DNA reads TGCAGCGGTCAAGTTCGCGACGAGCAGTACTTC.

This clone was counted a few times. The CDR3 DNA is TGCAGCGTTGGTTCGTTGTCGTGGGGCTACACCTTC. This gives the protein CSVGSLSWGYTF. The rearrangement joins TRBV29-1 to TRBJ1-2, with D unresolved. Germline CDR1 and CDR2: SQVTM and ANQGSEA. The CDR3 consists of 12 residues. Trimming took off 4 bases at V and 8 bases at J, with 14 bases between the two ends.